The following is a T cell receptor beta chain sequence with its context. Antigen specificity is unknown. The read comes to an end 3 residues before the CDR3 does, leaving the germline J gene to fill in the end. These data originate in a study of T cells in women clearing cervical HPV infection. Study results and limitations: Effector/memory and HPV-specific T cells were not isolated, and association timing is unknown.

V gave up 1 base and J gave up 1 base, with 10 bases separating them. CDR1 and CDR2 from the germline V gene are LGHNA and YNFKEQ. This CDR3 has 16 residues. Only in-frame clones appear in the TCRdb table, and some are missing; sequencing was by immunoSEQ multiplex PCR. This table holds approximately 39,000 clones. What was sequenced was blood buffy coat. The clonotype comes from a woman between 18 and 70 years old with a cervical HPV16 infection that either progressed to CIN3+ or cleared (not recorded which). V usage is TRBV4-2 and J usage is TRBJ2-2; TRBD1 might be the D (5 bases). The CDR3 protein is CASSQGVRENTGELFF. Partial CDR3 DNA: TGTGCCAGCAGCCAAGGTGTCAGGGAGAACACCGGGGAG.